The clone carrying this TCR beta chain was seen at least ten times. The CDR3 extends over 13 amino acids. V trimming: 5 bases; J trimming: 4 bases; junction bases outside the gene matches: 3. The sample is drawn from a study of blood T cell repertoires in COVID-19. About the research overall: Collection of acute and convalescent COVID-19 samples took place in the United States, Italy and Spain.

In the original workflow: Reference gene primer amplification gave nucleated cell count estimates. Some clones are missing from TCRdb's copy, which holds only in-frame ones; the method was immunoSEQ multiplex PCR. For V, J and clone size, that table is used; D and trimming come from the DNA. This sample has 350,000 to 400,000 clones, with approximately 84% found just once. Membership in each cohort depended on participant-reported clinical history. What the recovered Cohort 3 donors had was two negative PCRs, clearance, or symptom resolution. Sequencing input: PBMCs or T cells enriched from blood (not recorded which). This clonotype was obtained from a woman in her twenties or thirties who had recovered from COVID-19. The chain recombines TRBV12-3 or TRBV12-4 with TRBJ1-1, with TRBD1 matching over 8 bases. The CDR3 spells CASSKQGATEAFF. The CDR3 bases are TGTGCCAGCAGTAAGCAGGGGGCCACTGAAGCTTTCTTT.